These 13 T cell receptor beta chains originate from one sample sequenced in a study of blood T cell repertoires in COVID-19. TCRdb's table, derived via immunoSEQ multiplex PCR, lists solely in-frame clones and lacks some. The sample yields around 450,000 clones, about 85% seen once. Sample: PBMCs or T cells enriched from blood (not recorded which). The receptors were sampled from a woman aged 18-29 years with acute COVID-19.

This clone was counted only a few times. J is TRBJ1-6 and V is TRBV11-2, with D maybe TRBD1 (5 bases). The CDR3 covers 14 residues. Germline-derived CDR1 and CDR2 are SGHAT and FQNNGV. Trimming took off 3 bases at V and 12 bases at J, with 15 bases between the two ends. The CDR3 DNA reads TGTGCCAGCAGCTTCCGGAGTTTGACAGAACCCCTCCACTTT. This encodes CASSFRSLTEPLHF.

V usage is TRBV19 and J usage is TRBJ1-4; D possibly corresponds to TRBD1 (6 bases). Between the trimmed V and J ends, which lost 9 bases and 8 bases, there was a span of 19 bases. Germline V CDR1 and CDR2: LNHDA, SQIVND (reference sequence). CDR3 length: 14 amino acids. The CDR3 coding sequence is TGTGCCAGCCAAACGAAACAGGGTGAGGAAAAACTGTTTTTT. Protein product: CASQTKQGEEKLFF.

The chain combines TRBV6-5 with TRBJ1-1; 9 nucleotides agree with TRBD1. CDR1 is MNHEY, CDR2 SVGAGI, per germline. V shed 7 bases, J shed 1 base, and the junction held 4 bases outside the gene matches. The CDR3 runs 14 residues. CDR3 region: CASTLGQGNTEAFF. In DNA, the CDR3 is TGTGCCAGCACCCTGGGACAGGGGAACACTGAAGCTTTCTTT.

The chain links TRBV15 to TRBJ1-6; D is uncertain. V dropped 1 base and J dropped 8 bases, with 6 bases sitting between them. Per the germline V gene, CDR1 is LNHNV and CDR2 is YYDKDF (reference sequence). The CDR3 spans 13 residues. This chain's CDR3 is CATSRVEDSPLHF. The CDR3, as DNA: TGTGCCACCAGCAGAGTAGAGGATTCACCCCTCCACTTT.

The CDR3 DNA follows: TGTGCCTGGCGGGCTAGCGGGGTCGTGGGCATTCAGTACTTC. Residues: CAWRASGVVGIQYF. This sequence joins TRBV30 and TRBJ2-4, with 9 bases aligning to TRBD2. The trim removed 5 bases at V and 9 bases at J, leaving 11 bases unmatched. CDR1 GTSNPN and CDR2 SVGIG come from the germline V gene (reference sequence). There are 14 residues in the CDR3.

The table lists this clone with a few counts. The rearrangement joins TRBV5-4 to TRBJ2-7; the D is unclear. The germline V gene encodes CDR1 SGHNT and CDR2 YYREEE (reference sequence). The V end was cut by 4 bases, the J end by 0 bases, with 14 bases between. This CDR3 contains 15 residues. The CDR3 reads CASSPDRQLSYEQYF. DNA for the CDR3: TGTGCCAGCAGCCCGGATAGACAACTCTCCTACGAGCAGTACTTC.

The chain couples TRBV7-9 to TRBJ1-1; no definite D call. V was trimmed by 2 bases and J by 8 bases, leaving 9 bases between them. CDR1 and CDR2 (germline): SEHNR, FQNEAQ (reference sequence). CDR3 length equals 12 residues. The CDR3 DNA is TGTGCCAGCAGCTTAACGATCGAGGAAGCTTTCTTT. As protein: CASSLTIEEAFF.

The chain couples TRBV29-1 to TRBJ2-7, with D tentatively TRBD2 (7 bases). CDR1 and CDR2 (germline): SQVTM, ANQGSEA. This CDR3 contains 13 residues. Trimming shortened V by 6 bases and J by 3 bases, and 15 bases separated the two germline ends. CDR3 nucleotide sequence: TGCAGCGTACAGAGGGGGGGGAACTACGAGCAGTACTTC. Translating it yields CSVQRGGNYEQYF.

The chain links TRBV5-1 to TRBJ2-3; 10 bases are a match to TRBD2. CDR3 size: 15 residues. The germline gives CDR1 SGHRS, CDR2 YFSETQ. Trimming removed 5 bases from V and 1 base from J; junction bases left unmatched: 4. The CDR3 DNA sequence: TGCGCCAGCAGTACCGGGACTAGCGGCACAGATACGCAGTATTTT. Translated, it gives CASSTGTSGTDTQYF.

This clone was detected only once. V usage is TRBV19 and J usage is TRBJ2-1, with TRBD2 identical over 14 bases. Trimming took 4 bases from V and 8 from J; bases not matched to a gene: 16. The CDR3 consists of 19 residues. The germline gives CDR1 LNHDA, CDR2 SQIVND (reference sequence). CDR3 protein: CASSRGPGLAGVKFDEQFF. The DNA for the CDR3 is TGTGCCAGTAGTAGGGGACCGGGACTAGCGGGAGTTAAATTCGATGAGCAGTTCTTC.

This chain's CDR3 is CASSFPGQGYGYTF. CDR3 nucleotides: TGTGCCAGCAGCTTTCCGGGACAGGGGTATGGCTACACCTTC. J is TRBJ1-2 and V is TRBV5-5; 10 bases are shared with TRBD1. J gave up 5 bases and V 2 bases, and 3 bases lay outside the gene matches. Germline loops: CDR1 SGHKS, CDR2 YYEKEE (reference sequence). The CDR3 spans 14 residues.

The rearrangement joins TRBV5-5 to TRBJ2-1; D perhaps matches TRBD2 (6 bases). The CDR3 spans 15 residues. The V end lost 3 bases, the J end lost 4 bases, and 14 bases lay between the germline ends. Germline V CDR1 and CDR2: SGHKS, YYEKEE (reference sequence). The CDR3 spells CASSSDGGFYNEQFF. CDR3 bases: TGTGCCAGCAGCTCGGACGGGGGATTTTACAATGAGCAGTTCTTC.

This clone was detected only once. The V and J genes are TRBV3-1 (or the pseudogene TRBV3-2) and TRBJ1-1; 8 nucleotides align to TRBD1. The germline CDR1 and CDR2 sequences are LGHDT and YNNKEL (reference sequence). CDR3 length equals 14 residues. The junction had 5 bases not matched to a gene; V was cut back by 8 bases and J by 0 bases. CDR3 loop: CASGTGGMNTEAFF. The CDR3 DNA reads as TGTGCCAGCGGGACAGGTGGGATGAACACTGAAGCTTTCTTT.